Below, 15 T cell receptor beta chains from the same sample are listed, as sequenced in a study of T-cell memory formation after mild COVID-19. A single record per CDR3 protein comes from TCRdb applying MiXCR to the 5' RACE reads. The sample has about 180,000 distinct CDR3 sequences, around a sixth seen once; the top ten hold 3.5% to 5%. The sample consisted of PBMCs or a T cell subset sorted from them (not recorded which). These receptors were taken from a man between 18 and 35 years old who had mild COVID-19 (a few samples of this study predate the infection). Cell type and time point are not known.

V and J are TRBV7-9 and TRBJ2-7; possible D gene TRBD1, 6 bases. This CDR3 is 14 amino acids long. Trimming left V 5 bases short and J 0 bases short, with 11 bases between. CDR1 and CDR2 from the germline V gene are SEHNR and FQNEAQ (reference sequence). For the CDR3, the DNA is TGTGCCAGCAGCCAGGACAGAGACTCCTACGAGCAGTACGTC. Protein product: CASSQDRDSYEQYV.

This clonotype occurred many times. The rearrangement uses TRBV28 and TRBJ1-2; the D gene is possibly TRBD1 (5 bases). Looked up from germline, CDR1 is MDHEN and CDR2 is SYDVKM. The CDR3 has 16 residues. Deletions cut 2 bases from V and 4 bases from J, with 17 bases between. DNA of the CDR3: TGTGCCAGCAGTTTAAACTCACTCAGGGTGCTCTATGGCTACACCTTC. It yields the protein CASSLNSLRVLYGYTF.

The chain uses TRBV20-1 and TRBJ1-2; D is uncertain. V lost 6 bases to trimming and J lost 4 bases, with 12 bases between them. The length of the CDR3 is 12 residues. In germline, CDR1 is DFQATT, CDR2 SNEGSKA (reference sequence). The CDR3, as DNA: TGCAGTGCGCCGAGGGTGAGCTATGGCTACACCTTC. Translated: CSAPRVSYGYTF.

There are a few counts of this clonotype. The genes are TRBV20-1 and TRBJ1-4; D ambiguous. Germline values: CDR1 DFQATT, CDR2 SNEGSKA (reference sequence). The CDR3 spans 14 residues. V lost 0 bases and J lost 8, with 13 bases in between. CDR3 protein: CSARDVGFGEKLFF. For the CDR3, the DNA is TGCAGTGCTAGAGATGTCGGTTTTGGCGAAAAACTGTTTTTT.

The chain links TRBV7-9 to TRBJ2-5; the D gene could be TRBD1 or TRBD2 (5 bases each). V was trimmed by 5 bases and J by 4 bases, leaving 11 bases between them. This CDR3 is 13 amino acids long. Per germline, CDR1 SEHNR and CDR2 FQNEAQ (reference sequence). The CDR3 bases are TGTGCCAGCAGCCCCCGGGGCCTAGAGACCCAGTACTTC. Its protein is CASSPRGLETQYF. Based on the CDR3 plus reference TRBV7-9 and TRBJ2-5, the full variable domain is DTGVSQNPRHKITKRGQNVTFRCDPISEHNRLYWYRQTLGQGPEFLTYFQNEAQLEKSRLLSDRFSAERPKGSFSTLEIQRTEQGDSAMYLCASSPRGLETQYFGPGTRLLVL.

This clonotype appeared a single time. The gene calls are TRBV6-1 and TRBJ2-2; D possibly corresponds to TRBD2 (5 bases). The CDR3 totals 13 residues. V dropped 5 bases and J dropped 9 bases, with 13 bases sitting between them. Germline V gene data show CDR1 as MNHNS and CDR2 as SASEGT. DNA for the CDR3: TGTGCCAGCAGTCCCGGGGTAACGAGGGAGCTGTTTTTT. Amino acid sequence: CASSPGVTRELFF.

This clonotype appeared a few times. The chain is built from TRBV5-1 and TRBJ2-5; perhaps TRBD1 as D (7 bases). The germline V gene encodes CDR1 SGHRS and CDR2 YFSETQ. The CDR3 has 15 amino acids. V lost 4 bases, J lost 3 bases, and 16 bases lay in between. CDR3 region: CASSRTTGTEETQYF. The DNA of the CDR3 is TGCGCCAGCAGCCGGACTACCGGGACAGAAGAGACCCAGTACTTC.

This clonotype was observed a few times. The CDR3 DNA follows: TGTGCCAGCAGCTTAGTTCGGAGCGGGGGGGCGGATGAGCAGTTCTTC. Protein: CASSLVRSGGADEQFF. The chain carries TRBV7-2 and TRBJ2-1; 10 bases line up with TRBD2. This CDR3 comprises 16 residues. CDR1 and CDR2 from the germline V gene are SGHTA and FQGNSA. The trim removed 1 base at V and 8 bases at J, leaving 8 bases unmatched.

This chain uses TRBV30 with TRBJ2-7; 7 nucleotides agree with TRBD1. J lost 3 bases, V lost 3 bases, and 5 bases had no gene match. Germline assignment: CDR1 GTSNPN and CDR2 SVGIG (reference sequence). The CDR3 has 13 amino acids. The CDR3 DNA follows: TGTGCCTGGAGCCCGTCAGGGGGCTACGAGCAGTACTTC. Encoded protein: CAWSPSGGYEQYF.

This clonotype was seen a handful of times. The rearrangement links TRBV4-3 to TRBJ1-2; D unresolved. The CDR3 consists of 14 residues. The germline V gene has CDR1 LGHNA and CDR2 YSLEER. V was trimmed by 0 bases and J by 5 bases, leaving 10 bases between them. The CDR3 DNA sequence: TGCGCCAGCAGCCAAGATAACTATGGGTATGGCTACACCTTC. Protein: CASSQDNYGYGYTF.

This clonotype was seen only a few times. The chain joins TRBV6-2 or TRBV6-3 to TRBJ2-5; D is perhaps TRBD1 or TRBD2 (5 bases each). The V gene's germline CDR1 is MNHEY and CDR2 SVGEGT. The CDR3 runs to 14 residues. The germline V and J ends were trimmed by 6 bases and 3 bases, with 14 bases remaining between them. This CDR3 is CASSPGTVKETQYF. In nucleotides, the CDR3 is TGTGCCAGCAGCCCCGGGACGGTCAAAGAGACCCAGTACTTC.

The chain employs TRBV29-1 and TRBJ2-3; 13 nucleotides match TRBD2. Looked up from germline, CDR1 is SQVTM and CDR2 is ANQGSEA. The length of the CDR3 is 15 residues. The ends lost 6 bases at V and 1 base at J; junction bases unmatched: 4. CDR3 region: CSVRGLAGRTDTQYF. DNA of the CDR3: TGCAGCGTCCGGGGACTAGCGGGGCGCACAGATACGCAGTATTTT.

The J gene is TRBJ2-2, the V gene TRBV7-3; D is ambiguous. The CDR3 is 14 amino acids. Trimming shortened V by 1 base and J by 6 bases, and 9 bases separated the two germline ends. Germline V CDR1 and CDR2: SGHTA, FQGTGA. CDR3: CASSLNHRAGELFF. The CDR3 coding sequence is TGTGCCAGCAGCTTAAATCACCGAGCCGGGGAGCTGTTTTTT. The complete variable domain, with remaining parts taken from reference TRBV7-3 and TRBJ2-2, reads GAGVSQTPSNKVTEKGKYVELRCDPISGHTALYWYRQSLGQGPEFLIYFQGTGAADDSGLPNDRFFAVRPEGSVSTLKIQRTERGDSAVYLCASSLNHRAGELFFGEGSRLTVL.

The chain couples TRBV7-2 to TRBJ2-1; D ambiguous. The V gene's germline CDR1 is SGHTA and CDR2 FQGNSA. This CDR3 is built from 15 residues. Trimming pared 4 bases from V and 2 bases from J, leaving 12 bases between. The DNA for the CDR3 is TGTGCCAGCAGCTCAGACCGGGCCGCCTACAATGAGCAGTTCTTC. Its translation: CASSSDRAAYNEQFF. The full variable domain, in which reference TRBV7-2 and TRBJ2-1 provide the parts outside the CDR3, is GAGVSQSPSNKVTEKGKDVELRCDPISGHTALYWYRQSLGQGLEFLIYFQGNSAPDKSGLPSDRFSAERTGGSVSTLTIQRTQQEDSAVYLCASSSDRAAYNEQFFGPGTRLTVL.

The chain recombines TRBV24-1 with TRBJ1-5, with TRBD1 identical over 9 bases. This CDR3 has 16 residues. Germline trimming cut 4 bases from V and 1 base from J; bases unmatched to any gene: 4. Per the germline V gene, CDR1 is KGHDR and CDR2 is SFDVKD. CDR3 sequence (DNA): TGTGCCACCAGTGACGCTGGACAGGGGAGCAATCAGCCCCAGCATTTT. This codes for CATSDAGQGSNQPQHF.